This TCR beta chain was recorded in a study of T cell responses to AZD1222 COVID-19 vaccine. Study-wide background: Pooled samples include second doses given at about 4 or 12 weeks.

Overall study results and limits: Only after the peak T cell response were repertoires sampled. Dominant CD4 TCR responses targeted spike regions 160-218 and 743-854.

Data came from immunoSEQ multiplex PCR; TCRdb stores just in-frame clones and leaves some out. The sample includes approximately 180,000 clones, over 85% of them seen just once. CDR3 size: 15 residues. Between the trimmed V and J ends, which lost 10 bases and 3 bases, there was a span of 18 bases. Germline assignment: CDR1 ENHRY and CDR2 SYGVKD. Only one count was recorded for this clone. Its antigen is unidentified. This clonotype was obtained from an adult in good health. The source was peripheral blood, collected on day 0 of AZD1222 vaccination. V and J are TRBV10-3 and TRBJ2-2, with D possibly matching TRBD2 (6 bases). The CDR3 DNA reads TGTGCCACCAATAGGGGCGGGGAATACACCGGGGAGCTGTTTTTT. Its protein product is CATNRGGEYTGELFF.